This TCR beta chain was retrieved from a study of tumor-infiltrating lymphocytes in localized non-small cell lung cancer. Study in general: Tumor tissue and non-adjacent uninvolved lung came from each patient.

To note about this clone: As yet, its antigen is unknown.

With V trimmed by 6 bases and J by 4 bases, 9 bases remained unmatched. The length of the CDR3 is 15 residues. Per germline, CDR1 SNHLY and CDR2 FYNNEI. Broader study findings: IM1 and IM2 tumors showed no difference in T-cell fraction. Compared with uninvolved lung, tumors showed higher T cell infiltration by TCRbeta sequencing.

Assay used: immunoSEQ multiplex PCR; TCRdb lists only in-frame clones, some missing. Of more than 10,000 clones listed, approximately 79% are singletons. The sequenced material came from lung tumor tissue. The receptor was derived from a human donor with non-small cell lung cancer. The V call is TRBV2, the J call TRBJ1-2; 9 bases align to TRBD1. CDR3 nucleotides: TGTGCCAGCAGCGCCTTGAGACAGGGGGTCTATGGCTACACCTTC. This gives the protein CASSALRQGVYGYTF.